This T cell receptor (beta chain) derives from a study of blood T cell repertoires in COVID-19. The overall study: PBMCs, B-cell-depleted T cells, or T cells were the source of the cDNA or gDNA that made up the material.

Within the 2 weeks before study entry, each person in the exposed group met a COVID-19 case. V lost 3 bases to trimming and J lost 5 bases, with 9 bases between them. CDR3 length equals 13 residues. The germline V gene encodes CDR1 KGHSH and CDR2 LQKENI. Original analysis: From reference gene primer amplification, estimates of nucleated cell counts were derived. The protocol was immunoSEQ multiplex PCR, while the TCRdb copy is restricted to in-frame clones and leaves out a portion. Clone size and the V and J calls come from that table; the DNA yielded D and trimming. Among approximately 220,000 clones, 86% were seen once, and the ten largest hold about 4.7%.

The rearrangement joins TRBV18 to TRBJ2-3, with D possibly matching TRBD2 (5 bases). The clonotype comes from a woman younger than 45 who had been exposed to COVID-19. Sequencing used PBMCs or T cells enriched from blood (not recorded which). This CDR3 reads CASSPRERDTQYF. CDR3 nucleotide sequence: TGTGCCAGCTCACCGAGGGAGAGAGATACGCAGTATTTT.